This TCR beta chain was sequenced for a study of identical twins. Whole-study findings and limits: It was out-of-frame TCR alpha sharing in monozygotic twins that models underestimated. Fewer insertions marked abundant cord blood beta clonotypes; young adult naive trended weakly, memory not at all.

This CDR3 is 14 amino acids long. V lost 2 bases and J lost 4, with 11 bases in between. Using its own MiXCR run on the 5' RACE reads, TCRdb lists one record per CDR3 protein. This sample has just over 450,000 distinct CDR3 sequences, with approximately 15% found just once. Points on this clonotype: What it recognizes is unknown.

The same sample was also studied in work on yellow fever vaccine responses in identical twins.

Sequenced material: CD4+ T cells sorted from blood. This clonotype originated in a woman aged 18 to 35 in good health. The chain couples TRBV12-3 or TRBV12-4 to TRBJ1-1, with D possibly TRBD1 on 6 matching bases. CDR3 residues: CASSLLGARTEAFF. In nucleotides, the CDR3 is TGTGCCAGCAGTTTATTGGGGGCGCGCACTGAAGCTTTCTTT.